This TCR beta chain was sequenced for a study of T-cell memory formation after mild COVID-19. 5'RACE primed at constant segments yielded TCR alpha and TCR beta cDNA libraries bearing sample barcodes and UMIs. TCRdb called the 5' RACE reads again in MiXCR, with one record for every CDR3 protein. The data contain about 350,000 distinct CDR3 sequences, roughly an eighth of them seen just once; the ten biggest clones take up 22%. This clonotype was seen many times. Its antigen remains unknown. Study-wide results and limits: Later expanders leaned CD4+, whereas clones that contracted between day 15 and 85 were balanced CD4/CD8. Proof of SARS-CoV-2 specificity was absent for the second-wave clones that crested on day 37. Memory from before infection featured some responding clones, which suggests cross-reactive memory joined.

The sequence was obtained from a man aged 18-30 years who had mild COVID-19 (a few samples of this study predate the infection). Cell type and time point are not known. Sequencing was carried out using PBMCs or a T cell subset sorted from them (not recorded which).

The CDR3 is CAITPHSSSTDTQYF. The CDR3 DNA is TGTGCCATCACCCCTCACAGCTCTAGCACAGATACGCAGTATTTT. This chain connects TRBV10-3 to TRBJ2-3; no firm D call. V was shortened by 7 bases and J by 0 bases, with 14 bases between the two germline ends. Germline V gene sequence: CDR1 ENHRY, CDR2 SYGVKD. This CDR3 region has 15 residues.